The 2 T cell receptor beta chains below come from one sample, sequenced in a study of spatial heterogeneity in lung cancer. Time point denoted: sample taken at primary tumor resection. TCRdb passed the 5' RACE reads through MiXCR, listing each CDR3 protein once. Of about 25,000 distinct CDR3 sequences detected, 5.5% to 7.5% appear once; the ten largest clones hold around 15%. This specimen was PBMCs, taken at surgery. The receptors shown here come from a male donor with early-stage non-small cell lung cancer.

This clonotype appeared many times. V and J are TRBV5-1 and TRBJ2-3, with D possibly matching TRBD1 (6 bases). The CDR3 is 15 residues long. Germline assignment: CDR1 SGHRS and CDR2 YFSETQ. V gave up 0 bases and J gave up 3 bases, with 11 bases separating them. The CDR3 sequence: CASSLAGQSTDTQYF. DNA for the CDR3: TGCGCCAGCAGCTTGGCCGGACAGTCGACAGATACGCAGTATTTT.

This clonotype was detected ten times or more. The J gene is TRBJ2-7, the V gene TRBV18; D not resolved. V lost 3 bases and J 3 bases, leaving 15 bases between the germline ends. Germline values: CDR1 KGHSH, CDR2 LQKENI. The CDR3 consists of 15 residues. The CDR3 sequence: CASSPTPGRIYEQYF. In nucleotides, the CDR3 is TGTGCCAGCTCACCCACACCCGGCAGAATCTACGAGCAGTACTTC.